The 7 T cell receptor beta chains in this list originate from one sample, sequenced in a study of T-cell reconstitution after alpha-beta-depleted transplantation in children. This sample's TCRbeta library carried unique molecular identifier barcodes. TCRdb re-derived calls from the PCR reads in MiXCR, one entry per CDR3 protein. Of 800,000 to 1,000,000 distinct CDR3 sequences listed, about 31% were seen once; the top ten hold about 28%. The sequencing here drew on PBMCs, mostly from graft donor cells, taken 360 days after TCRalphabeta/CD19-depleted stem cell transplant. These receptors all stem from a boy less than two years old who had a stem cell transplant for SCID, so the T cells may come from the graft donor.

CDR3 residues: CASSEATGKGFYEQYF. The CDR3 DNA follows: TGTGCCAGCAGTGAGGCCACAGGGAAGGGGTTCTACGAGCAGTACTTC. The V and J genes are TRBV2 and TRBJ2-7, with a tentative D call TRBD1 (6 bases). The germline V gene encodes CDR1 SNHLY and CDR2 FYNNEI. This CDR3 is 16 amino acids long. The V end lost 3 bases, the J end lost 3 bases, and 18 bases lay between the germline ends.

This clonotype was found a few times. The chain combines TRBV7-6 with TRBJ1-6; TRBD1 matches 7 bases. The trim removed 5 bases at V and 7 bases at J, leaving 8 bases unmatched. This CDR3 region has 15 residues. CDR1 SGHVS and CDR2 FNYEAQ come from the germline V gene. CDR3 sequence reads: CASSPRGGGNSPLHF. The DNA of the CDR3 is TGTGCCAGCAGCCCCCGAGGGGGCGGGAATTCACCCCTCCACTTT. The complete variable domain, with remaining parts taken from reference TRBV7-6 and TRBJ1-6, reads GAGVSQSPRYKVTKRGQDVALRCDPISGHVSLYWYRQALGQGPEFLTYFNYEAQQDKSGLPNDRFSAERPEGSISTLTIQRTEQRDSAMYRCASSPRGGGNSPLHFGNGTRLTVT.

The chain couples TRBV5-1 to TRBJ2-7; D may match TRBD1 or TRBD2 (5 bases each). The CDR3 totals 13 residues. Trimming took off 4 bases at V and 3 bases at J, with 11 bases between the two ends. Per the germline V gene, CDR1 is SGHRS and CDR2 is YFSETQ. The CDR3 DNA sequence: TGCGCCAGCAGCCCGGGGCCCTTCTACGAGCAGTACTTC. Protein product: CASSPGPFYEQYF.

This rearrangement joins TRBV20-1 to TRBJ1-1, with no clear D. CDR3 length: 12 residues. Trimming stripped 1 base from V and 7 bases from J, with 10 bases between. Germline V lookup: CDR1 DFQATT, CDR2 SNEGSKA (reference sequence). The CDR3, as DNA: TGCAGTGCTAGAGCGGGTTCGATTGAAGCTTTCTTT. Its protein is CSARAGSIEAFF.

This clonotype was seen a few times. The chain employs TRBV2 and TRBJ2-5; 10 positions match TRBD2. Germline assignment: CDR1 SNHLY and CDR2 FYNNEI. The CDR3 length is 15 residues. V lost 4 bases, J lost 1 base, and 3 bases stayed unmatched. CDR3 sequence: CASSAGLAPQETQYF. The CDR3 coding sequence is TGTGCCAGCAGTGCGGGACTAGCGCCCCAAGAGACCCAGTACTTC.

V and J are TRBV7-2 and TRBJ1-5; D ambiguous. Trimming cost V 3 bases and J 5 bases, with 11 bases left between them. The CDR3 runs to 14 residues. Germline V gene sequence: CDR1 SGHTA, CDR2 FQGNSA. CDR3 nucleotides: TGTGCCAGCAGCTTCGGCGGGCTGTATCAGCCCCAGCATTTT. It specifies CASSFGGLYQPQHF. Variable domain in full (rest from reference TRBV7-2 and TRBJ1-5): GAGVSQSPSNKVTEKGKDVELRCDPISGHTALYWYRQSLGQGLEFLIYFQGNSAPDKSGLPSDRFSAERTGGSVSTLTIQRTQQEDSAVYLCASSFGGLYQPQHFGDGTRLSIL.

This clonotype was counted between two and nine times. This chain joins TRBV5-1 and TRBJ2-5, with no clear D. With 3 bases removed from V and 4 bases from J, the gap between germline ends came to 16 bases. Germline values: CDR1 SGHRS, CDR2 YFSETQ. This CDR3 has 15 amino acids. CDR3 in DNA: TGCGCCAGCAGCTCGGAAAGGGCCCACGGAGAGACCCAGTACTTC. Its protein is CASSSERAHGETQYF.